The following is a T cell receptor (beta chain) sequence with its context. Its matching antigen is unknown. The data stem from a study of T cell repertoires in cytomegalovirus infection. Study-level findings and limits: Dominating the ex vivo response were TCR beta clonotypes that were CMV-specific and HLA-C-restricted.

CDR3 size: 15 residues. The ends were cut back, 2 bases at V and 0 bases at J, with 9 bases in the middle. Per germline, CDR1 MNHEY and CDR2 SMNVEV (reference sequence). TCRdb recomputed calls from the reads with MiXCR, one row per CDR3 protein. The sample consists of about 920,000 distinct CDR3 sequences, roughly a third of them appearing once. The TCR comes from a human donor in good health (CMV status not recorded). Some clones in this sample may be carry-over from other donors' samples. The sample was cultured CD8+ T cells from PBMCs, taken from culture after CMV antigen stimulation. The rearrangement links TRBV27 to TRBJ2-3, with D unclear. Here the CDR3 reads CASSLITHSTDTQYF. The DNA of the CDR3 is TGTGCCAGCAGTTTAATTACGCATAGCACAGATACGCAGTATTTT.